The clone carrying this T cell receptor (beta chain) has a handful of counts. What it binds is not known. These data come from a study of identical twins' blood T cells. Turning to the study itself: About twelve libraries, six alpha and six beta, gave around 50 million reads.

TCRdb ran MiXCR on the 5' RACE reads and lists one entry per CDR3 protein. In the table there are around 380,000 distinct CDR3 sequences, 28% of which are singletons. The germline CDR1 and CDR2 sequences are SGHRS and YFSETQ. CDR3 size: 13 residues. The V segment lost 3 bases and the J segment 12 bases; nucleotides outside the gene matches: 10. Regarding the study as a whole: Each donor's most abundant TCRbeta clonotypes shared more CDR3 sequences with her twin than unrelated donors.

The chain recombines TRBV5-1 with TRBJ1-1; 8 bases fit TRBD1. Material for sequencing was PBMCs. This clonotype originated in a woman aged 18 to 55 in good health. The CDR3 sequence: CASSWGPGQESFF. In DNA, the CDR3 is TGCGCCAGCAGCTGGGGGCCGGGACAGGAGTCTTTCTTT.